The rows below give T cell receptor beta chains drawn from one sample of a study of vaccination and CD4 T cells after COVID-19. No antigen has been identified for these receptors. TCRdb re-called the PCR reads through MiXCR, storing one row per CDR3 protein. The repertoire holds approximately 17,000 distinct CDR3 sequences, roughly 60% seen once, with around 10% in the top ten. Sequences were obtained from CD4+ T cells from blood, cultured in vitro. The receptors were gathered from a human donor who had recovered from COVID-19. Each CDR3 is given with its conserved first and last residue. Each record gives: J gene, clone size, V gene, D gene, CDR3 DNA, CDR3 protein. A D gene is named only where the DNA matches it firmly. Clone size is shown for a subset of rows, as once, few, many or a class of expanded clone.

TRBJ2-1 | . | TRBV7-3 | . | TGTGCCAGCAGCTTACCCCCTAGAGAGGAGCAGTTCTTC | CASSLPPREEQFF
TRBJ1-2 | . | TRBV5-4 | . | TGTGCCAGCAGCTTGGAGGGGGGACTCTATGGCTACACCTTC | CASSLEGGLYGYTF
TRBJ1-5 | few | TRBV19 | TRBD1 | TGTGCCAGTAGTTCGACAGGGGGCTTTCAGCCCCAGCATTTT | CASSSTGGFQPQHF
TRBJ1-6 | once | TRBV3-1 | . | TGTGCCAGCAGCCAAGAAGGGGATAATTCACCCCTCCACTTT | CASSQEGDNSPLHF
TRBJ1-1 | few | TRBV7-9 | TRBD1 | TGTGCCAGTTTGGAGGGGGCGCTGAGTGAAGCTTTCTTT | CASLEGALSEAFF
TRBJ2-3 | . | TRBV24-1 | TRBD2 | TGTGCCACCAGTGATTTTGCGGGAGCGGAAGATACGCAGTATTTT | CATSDFAGAEDTQYF
TRBJ2-2 | . | TRBV7-9 | TRBD1 | TGTGCCAGCAGTGGGACAGCGTTTGCGAACACCGGGGAGCTGTTTTTT | CASSGTAFANTGELFF
TRBJ2-3 | . | TRBV6-4 | . | TGTGCCAGCAGACTAAACCCAAGTATTGGCACAGATACGCAGTATTTT | CASRLNPSIGTDTQYF
TRBJ2-2 | . | TRBV5-4 | . | TGTGCCAGCAGCTTGGGTCTGGGAATGGTGACCGGGGAGCTGTTTTTT | CASSLGLGMVTGELFF
TRBJ1-6 | few | TRBV7-9 | . | TGTGCCAGCAGCTTCGGCACGGAGAATTCACCCCTCCACTTT | CASSFGTENSPLHF
TRBJ1-6 | few | TRBV5-1 | TRBD1 | TGCGCCAGCACCCTGGATAGGGGGCAGTCACCCCTCCACTTT | CASTLDRGQSPLHF
TRBJ2-1 | . | TRBV10-1 | TRBD1 | TGCGCCAGCAGCAGACAGGGGTCTGCCTACAATGAGCAGTTCTTC | CASSRQGSAYNEQFF
TRBJ1-4 | . | TRBV7-2 | TRBD1 | TGTGCCAGCAGCTTAGCGCTCCGGACAGGTGGCGAAAAACTGTTTTTT | CASSLALRTGGEKLFF
TRBJ1-6 | . | TRBV28 | . | TGTGCCAGCAGTTCCCGACGGCTCCACTTT | CASSSRRLHF
TRBJ1-1 | . | TRBV19 | . | TGTGCCAGTAGTACCCTGGACCAAGTAGCTGGGCTGAACACTGAAGCTTTCTTT | CASSTLDQVAGLNTEAFF
TRBJ1-1 | once | TRBV20-1 | . | TGCAGTGCTAGAGATGTTGAGGGGATGAGAACTGAAGCTTTCTTT | CSARDVEGMRTEAFF
TRBJ1-4 | . | TRBV15 | . | TGTGCCACCAGCAGTAGACTCGTGGCTGAAAAACTGTTTTTT | CATSSRLVAEKLFF
TRBJ2-7 | . | TRBV10-1 | . | TGCGGCCCAGAGGGGGGCTTATTTATCTCCTACGAGCAGTACTTC | CGPEGGLFISYEQYF
TRBJ1-5 | . | TRBV2 | . | TGTGCCAGCACTGGGCACATCAATCAGCCCCAGCATTTT | CASTGHINQPQHF
TRBJ2-5 | few | TRBV10-1 | . | TGCGCCAGCAGTGAGTCTGAACATCAAGAGACCCAGTACTTC | CASSESEHQETQYF
TRBJ1-4 | . | TRBV20-1 | . | TGCAGTGCTAGACGAGGGGCAATACTTAATGAAAAACTGTTTTTT | CSARRGAILNEKLFF
TRBJ1-3 | . | TRBV30 | . | TGTGCCTGGAGGAGGACCAGCTCTGGAAACACCATATATTTT | CAWRRTSSGNTIYF
TRBJ1-2 | . | TRBV6-2/TRBV6-3 | . | TGTGCCAGCAGTTACTTCGGGAGCGCGGGTAACTATGGCTACACCTTC | CASSYFGSAGNYGYTF
TRBJ1-1 | few | TRBV20-1 | . | TGCAGTGCCCTAGGAGGGGCAGGGCAACCCTTGACTGAAGCTTTCTTT | CSALGGAGQPLTEAFF
TRBJ2-3 | few | TRBV20-1 | . | TGCAGTGCTATAATTAGAACAGGGAGGGTGACAGATACGCAGTATTTT | CSAIIRTGRVTDTQYF
TRBJ1-2 | . | TRBV7-2 | . | TGTGCCAGCAGCTTAGCGCGGCAGGATAACTATGGCTACACCTTC | CASSLARQDNYGYTF
TRBJ2-1 | . | TRBV10-3 | . | TGTGCCATCAGGACTCGGGAACAGAGCTCCTACAATGAGCAGTTCTTC | CAIRTREQSSYNEQFF
TRBJ2-7 | few | TRBV20-1 | . | TGCAGTGCGAGGGGCTCGACCTACGAGCAGTACTTC | CSARGSTYEQYF
TRBJ1-5 | . | TRBV7-9 | . | TGTGCCAGCAGCTTAGGACATAGCAATCAGCCCCAGCATTTT | CASSLGHSNQPQHF
TRBJ2-2 | once | TRBV24-1 | . | TGTGCCACCAGTGTAGGGATTTCAGGGGAGCTGTTTTTT | CATSVGISGELFF
TRBJ1-2 | few | TRBV28 | . | TGTGCCAGCAGTCCCCGGACATCCGCTAACTATGGCTACACCTTC | CASSPRTSANYGYTF
TRBJ2-5 | once | TRBV19 | TRBD2 | TGTGCCAGTAGTGGGGGACTAGCGGGATTAGAGACCCAGTACTTC | CASSGGLAGLETQYF
TRBJ2-7 | few | TRBV6-1 | . | TGTGCCAGCAGTGAAGCCCCCCTGGGCGAGCAGTACTTC | CASSEAPLGEQYF
TRBJ2-3 | . | TRBV6-1 | . | TGTGCCAGCAGTGAAACGCGGAAAGATACGCAGTATTTT | CASSETRKDTQYF
TRBJ2-1 | . | TRBV19 | TRBD2 | TGTGCCAGTAGTATCGGTAGCGGGAGTGTGGGGGAGCAGTTCTTC | CASSIGSGSVGEQFF
TRBJ2-1 | . | TRBV7-8 | . | TGTGCCAGCAGCCCAGCATGGGGAAGGGGTAGGAATGAGCAGTTCTTC | CASSPAWGRGRNEQFF
TRBJ2-7 | . | TRBV20-1 | TRBD2 | TGCAGTGCTAGAGCGTCCCCTAGCGGGAGGTATGAGCAGTACTTC | CSARASPSGRYEQYF
TRBJ2-7 | . | TRBV7-2 | . | TGTGCCAGCAGCTTAGCGATAGGGGGGACATACAACTACGAGCAGTACTTC | CASSLAIGGTYNYEQYF
TRBJ1-2 | . | TRBV14 | . | TGTGCCAGCAGCAAGTATCAGGGCGGCTATGGCTACACCTTC | CASSKYQGGYGYTF
TRBJ2-3 | once | TRBV20-1 | . | TGCAGTGCTAGGGATCCAGGGGGAGGAGATACGCAGTATTTT | CSARDPGGGDTQYF
TRBJ1-5 | . | TRBV5-5 | . | TGTGCCAGCAGCTTGGCAGTAAATCAGCCCCAGCATTTT | CASSLAVNQPQHF
TRBJ2-6 | . | TRBV25-1 | . | TGTGCCAGCAGTGAATGGCAGGGTATGGCGGGGAGGGCCAACGTCCTGACTTTC | CASSEWQGMAGRANVLTF
TRBJ1-2 | few | TRBV20-1 | TRBD1 | TGCAGTGGCCTCCGGGACAGAGGTCATTATGGCTACACCTTC | CSGLRDRGHYGYTF
TRBJ2-3 | few | TRBV20-1 | TRBD2 | TGCAGTGCTAGAGGGAGCGGGAGGAGCACAGATACGCAGTATTTT | CSARGSGRSTDTQYF
TRBJ2-7 | . | TRBV6-1 | . | TGTGCCAGCAGTGAATTCGCCTACCCTGCCTCCTACGAGCAGTACTTC | CASSEFAYPASYEQYF
TRBJ1-1 | few | TRBV7-9 | TRBD1 | TGTGCCAGCAGCTTAAGGCCCGGGACAGAGAACACTGAAGCTTTCTTT | CASSLRPGTENTEAFF
TRBJ2-3 | . | TRBV6-4 | TRBD2 | TGTGCCAGCAGTGATGGGACTAGCGGAGGGAACACAGATACGCAGTATTTT | CASSDGTSGGNTDTQYF
TRBJ1-5 | . | TRBV12-3/TRBV12-4 | TRBD1 | TGTGCCAGCAGTCCCGGGACAGGGGGCGCGAATCAGCCCCAGCATTTT | CASSPGTGGANQPQHF
TRBJ2-1 | . | TRBV11-3 | . | TGTGCCAGCAGCTTAGGACGATCCCCAAACAATGAGCAGTTCTTC | CASSLGRSPNNEQFF
TRBJ2-7 | . | TRBV27 | . | TGTGCCAGCAGTCCAAGGGTATTGGCCTACGAGCAGTACTTC | CASSPRVLAYEQYF
TRBJ1-6 | few | TRBV30 | TRBD1 | TGTGCCTGGAGTACCGGGACAGGCTATAATTCACCCCTCCACTTT | CAWSTGTGYNSPLHF
TRBJ2-5 | . | TRBV4-1 | TRBD1 | TGCGCCAGCAGCCAAGCAGGGGGCCCCGAGACCCAGTACTTC | CASSQAGGPETQYF
TRBJ1-1 | once | TRBV4-1 | . | TGCGCCAGCAGCCAAGAGGAGGGGCGCGCTTTCTTT | CASSQEEGRAFF
TRBJ2-2 | . | TRBV27 | . | TGTGCCAGCGGTCAGGACCATGGCGGGGAGCTGTTTTTT | CASGQDHGGELFF
TRBJ1-1 | few | TRBV7-9 | TRBD1 | TGTGCCAGCAGCTTAGGGGCCAGGGGGACAGAAGCTTTCTTT | CASSLGARGTEAFF
TRBJ1-1 | few | TRBV20-1 | . | TGCAGTGCTAGTCTACCAACGTGGTATATGAACACTGAAGCTTTCTTT | CSASLPTWYMNTEAFF
TRBJ2-1 | . | TRBV10-3 | TRBD2 | TGTGCCATCAGTGGCAGGTTGGGGGTAGCGGGAGTTTTGTTCTTC | CAISGRLGVAGVLFF
TRBJ1-4 | few | TRBV6-1 | . | TGTGCCAGCAGTGAGTTAGATGAAAAACTGTTTTTT | CASSELDEKLFF
TRBJ1-5 | few | TRBV19 | TRBD1 | TGTGCCAGTAGTTCACAGGGGAGCAATCAGCCCCAGCATTTT | CASSSQGSNQPQHF